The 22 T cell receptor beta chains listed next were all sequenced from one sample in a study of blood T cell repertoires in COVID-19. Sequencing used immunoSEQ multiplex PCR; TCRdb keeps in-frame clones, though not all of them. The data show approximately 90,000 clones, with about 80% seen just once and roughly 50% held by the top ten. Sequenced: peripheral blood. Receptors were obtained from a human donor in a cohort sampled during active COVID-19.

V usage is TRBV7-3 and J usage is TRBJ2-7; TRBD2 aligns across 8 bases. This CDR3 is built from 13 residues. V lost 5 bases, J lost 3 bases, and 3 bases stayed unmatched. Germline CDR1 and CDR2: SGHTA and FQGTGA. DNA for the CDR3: TGTGCCAGCAGCCCCAGCGGGAGCTACGAGCAGTACTTC. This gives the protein CASSPSGSYEQYF.

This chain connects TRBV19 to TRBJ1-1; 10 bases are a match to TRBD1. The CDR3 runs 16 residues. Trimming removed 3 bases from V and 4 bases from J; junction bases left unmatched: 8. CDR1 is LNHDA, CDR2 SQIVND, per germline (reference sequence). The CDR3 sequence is CASSMLTGGASTEAFF. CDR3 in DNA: TGTGCCAGTAGTATGTTGACAGGGGGCGCGAGCACTGAAGCTTTCTTT.

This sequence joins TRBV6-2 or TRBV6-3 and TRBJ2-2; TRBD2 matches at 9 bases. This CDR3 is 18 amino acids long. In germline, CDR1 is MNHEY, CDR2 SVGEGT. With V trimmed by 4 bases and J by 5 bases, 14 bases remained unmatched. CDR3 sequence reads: CASSLYTLAGVGTGELFF. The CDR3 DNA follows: TGTGCCAGCAGTTTGTACACTTTAGCGGGAGTTGGGACCGGGGAGCTGTTTTTT.

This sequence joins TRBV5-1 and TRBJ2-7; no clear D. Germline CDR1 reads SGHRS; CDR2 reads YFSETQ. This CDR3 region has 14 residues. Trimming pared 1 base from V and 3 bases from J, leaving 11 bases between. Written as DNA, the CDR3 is TGCGCCAGCAGCTTGAACCCAGGTTACTACGAGCAGTACTTC. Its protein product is CASSLNPGYYEQYF. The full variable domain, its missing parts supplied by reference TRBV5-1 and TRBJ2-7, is KAGVTQTPRYLIKTRGQQVTLSCSPISGHRSVSWYQQTPGQGLQFLFEYFSETQRNKGNFPGRFSGRQFSNSRSEMNVSTLELGDSALYLCASSLNPGYYEQYFGPGTRLTVT.

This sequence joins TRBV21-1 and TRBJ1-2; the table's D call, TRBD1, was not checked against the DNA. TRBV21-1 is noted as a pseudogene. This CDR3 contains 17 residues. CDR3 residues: CASSKRATGQENYGYTF. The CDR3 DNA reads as TGTGCCAGCAGCAAAAGGGCGACGGGACAGGAAAACTATGGCTACACCTTC.

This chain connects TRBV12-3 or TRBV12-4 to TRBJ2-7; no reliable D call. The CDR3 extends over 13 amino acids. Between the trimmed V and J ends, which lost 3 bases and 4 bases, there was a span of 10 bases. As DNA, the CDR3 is TGTGCCAGCAGTTTCTCAGCGCAGTACGAGCAGTACTTC. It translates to CASSFSAQYEQYF.

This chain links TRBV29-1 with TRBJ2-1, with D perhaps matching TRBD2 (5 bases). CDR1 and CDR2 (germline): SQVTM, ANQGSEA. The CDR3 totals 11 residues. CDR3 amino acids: CTTSEGYEQFF. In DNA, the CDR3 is TGCACCACTAGTGAGGGTTATGAGCAGTTCTTC.

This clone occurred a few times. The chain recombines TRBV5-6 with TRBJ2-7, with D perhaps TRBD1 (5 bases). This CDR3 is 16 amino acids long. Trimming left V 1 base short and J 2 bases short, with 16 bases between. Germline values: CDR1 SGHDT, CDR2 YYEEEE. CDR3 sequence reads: CASSLLAQVYTYEQYF. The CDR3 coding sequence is TGTGCCAGCAGCTTGTTAGCACAGGTATATACCTACGAGCAGTACTTC. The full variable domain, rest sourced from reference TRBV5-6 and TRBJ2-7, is DAGVTQSPTHLIKTRGQQVTLRCSPKSGHDTVSWYQQALGQGPQFIFQYYEEEERQRGNFPDRFSGHQFPNYSSELNVNALLLGDSALYLCASSLLAQVYTYEQYFGPGTRLTVT.

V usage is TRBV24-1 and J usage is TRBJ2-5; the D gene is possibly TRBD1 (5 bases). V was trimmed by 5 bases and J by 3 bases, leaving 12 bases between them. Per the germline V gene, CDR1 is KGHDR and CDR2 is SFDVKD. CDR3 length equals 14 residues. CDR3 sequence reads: CATSAGHYKETQYF. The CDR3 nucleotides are TGTGCCACCAGTGCCGGACACTATAAAGAGACCCAGTACTTC.

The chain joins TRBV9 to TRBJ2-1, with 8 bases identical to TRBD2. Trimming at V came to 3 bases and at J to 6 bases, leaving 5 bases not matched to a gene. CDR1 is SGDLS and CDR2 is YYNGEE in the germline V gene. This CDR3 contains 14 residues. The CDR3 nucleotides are TGTGCCAGCAGCGAGAGGGGGACTAGCAATGAGCAGTTCTTC. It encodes CASSERGTSNEQFF.

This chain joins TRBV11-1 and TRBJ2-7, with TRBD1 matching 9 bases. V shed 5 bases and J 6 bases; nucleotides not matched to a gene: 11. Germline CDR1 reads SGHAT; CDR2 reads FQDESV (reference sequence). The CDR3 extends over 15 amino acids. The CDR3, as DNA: TGTGCCAGCAGCCCAATGGGACAGGGTGTTGCCGAGCAGTACTTC. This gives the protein CASSPMGQGVAEQYF.

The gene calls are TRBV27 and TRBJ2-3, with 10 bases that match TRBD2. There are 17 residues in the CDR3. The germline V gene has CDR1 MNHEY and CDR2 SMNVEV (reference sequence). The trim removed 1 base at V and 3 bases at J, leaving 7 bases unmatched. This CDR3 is CASSLFAAGGPTDTQYF. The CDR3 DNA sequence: TGTGCCAGCAGTTTATTCGCAGCGGGAGGGCCGACAGATACGCAGTATTTT.

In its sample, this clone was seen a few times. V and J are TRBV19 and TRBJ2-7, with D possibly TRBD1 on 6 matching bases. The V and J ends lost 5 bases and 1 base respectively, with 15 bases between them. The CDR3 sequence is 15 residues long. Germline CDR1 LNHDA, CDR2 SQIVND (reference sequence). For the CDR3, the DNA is TGTGCCAGTAGTCAAGCCGGGACAAAGTCCTACGAGCAGTACTTC. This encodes CASSQAGTKSYEQYF.

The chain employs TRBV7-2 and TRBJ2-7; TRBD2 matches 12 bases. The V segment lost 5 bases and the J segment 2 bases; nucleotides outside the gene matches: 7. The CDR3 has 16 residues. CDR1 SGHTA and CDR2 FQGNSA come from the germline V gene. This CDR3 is CASSTDWTSGTYEQYF. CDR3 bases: TGTGCCAGCAGCACCGACTGGACTAGCGGGACCTACGAGCAGTACTTC.

This chain's CDR3 is CASTPRHSTTYEQYF. DNA of the CDR3: TGTGCCAGCACCCCCCGGCACAGTACCACCTACGAGCAGTACTTC. The chain couples TRBV27 to TRBJ2-7; D gene uncertain. V lost 7 bases and J lost 2, with 18 bases in between. Germline CDR1 is MNHEY and CDR2 is SMNVEV (reference sequence). The CDR3 is 15 amino acids.

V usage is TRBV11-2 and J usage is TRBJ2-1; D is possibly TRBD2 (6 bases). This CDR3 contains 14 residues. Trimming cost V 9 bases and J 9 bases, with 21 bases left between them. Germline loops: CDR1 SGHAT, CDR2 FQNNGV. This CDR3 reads CASKRLSSAVEQFF. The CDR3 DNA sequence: TGTGCCAGTAAACGACTGTCTAGCGCCGTTGAGCAGTTCTTC. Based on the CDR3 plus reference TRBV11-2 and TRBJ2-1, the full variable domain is EAGVAQSPRYKIIEKRQSVAFWCNPISGHATLYWYQQILGQGPKLLIQFQNNGVVDDSQLPKDRFSAERLKGVDSTLKIQPAKLEDSAVYLCASKRLSSAVEQFFGPGTRLTVL.

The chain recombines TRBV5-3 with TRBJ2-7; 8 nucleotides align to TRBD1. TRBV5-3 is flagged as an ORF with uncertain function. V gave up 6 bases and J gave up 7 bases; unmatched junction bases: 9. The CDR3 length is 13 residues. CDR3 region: CARTKDRDGEQYF. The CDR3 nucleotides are TGTGCCAGAACCAAGGACAGGGACGGAGAGCAGTACTTC.

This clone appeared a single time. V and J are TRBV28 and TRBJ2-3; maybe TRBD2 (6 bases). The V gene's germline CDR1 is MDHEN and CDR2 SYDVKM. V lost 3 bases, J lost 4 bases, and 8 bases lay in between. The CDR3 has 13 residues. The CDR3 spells CASSFSGADTQYF. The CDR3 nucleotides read TGTGCCAGCAGTTTTTCGGGGGCAGATACGCAGTATTTT.

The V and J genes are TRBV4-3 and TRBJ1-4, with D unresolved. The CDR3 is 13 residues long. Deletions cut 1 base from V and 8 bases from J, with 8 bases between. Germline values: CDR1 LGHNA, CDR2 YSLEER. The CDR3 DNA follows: TGCGCCAGCAGCCAAGGGCTAGCCGAAAAACTGTTTTTT. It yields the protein CASSQGLAEKLFF.

The CDR3 DNA sequence: TGTGCCAGTGTCGACAGGTGGAATGTCACAGATACGCAGTATTTT. It encodes CASVDRWNVTDTQYF. The chain recombines TRBV19 with TRBJ2-3; tentative D call: TRBD1 (6 bases). The germline V and J ends were trimmed by 8 bases and 2 bases, with 17 bases remaining between them. This CDR3 has 15 residues. CDR1 is LNHDA and CDR2 is SQIVND in the germline V gene (reference sequence).

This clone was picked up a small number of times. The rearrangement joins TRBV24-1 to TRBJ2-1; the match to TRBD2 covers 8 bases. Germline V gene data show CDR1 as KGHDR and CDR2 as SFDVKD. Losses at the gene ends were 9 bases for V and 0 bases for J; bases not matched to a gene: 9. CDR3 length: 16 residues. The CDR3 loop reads CATRPTSGSSYNEQFF. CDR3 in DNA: TGTGCCACCCGCCCAACTAGCGGCAGCTCCTACAATGAGCAGTTCTTC.

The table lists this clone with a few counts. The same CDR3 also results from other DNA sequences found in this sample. The CDR3 DNA is TGTGCCAGCAGCCAAGACCCAGGGTATGGCTACACCTTC. This gives the protein CASSQDPGYGYTF. V usage is TRBV14 and J usage is TRBJ1-2; D might be TRBD1 (5 bases). V was trimmed by 0 bases and J by 5 bases, leaving 7 bases between them. This CDR3 has 13 residues. The germline V gene has CDR1 SGHDN and CDR2 FVKESK.